What follows are 31 T cell receptor beta chains derived from one specimen sequenced in a study of T cells in localized non-small cell lung cancer. The table came from immunoSEQ multiplex PCR; TCRdb's copy has only in-frame clones and leaves some out. Among tens of thousands of clones, 85% to 90% were seen once, and the ten largest hold 20% to 25%. This sample comprised peripheral blood, obtained before any cancer treatment. Receptors were obtained from a man aged 40-75 years with stage I squamous cell lung carcinoma.

The rearrangement joins TRBV2 to TRBJ2-3; 14 nucleotides match TRBD2. V shed 7 bases and J 8 bases; nucleotides not matched to a gene: 17. This CDR3 is built from 18 residues. Germline CDR1 SNHLY, CDR2 FYNNEI. In nucleotides, the CDR3 is TGTGCCAGCAACACCGGGACTAGCGGGAGAAGGTACAGAGTTACGCAGTATTTT. Its protein is CASNTGTSGRRYRVTQYF.

The V and J genes are TRBV29-1 and TRBJ1-1; D perhaps matches TRBD1 (5 bases). Trimming stripped 3 bases from V and 6 bases from J, with 14 bases between. CDR3 size: 13 residues. Per the germline V gene, CDR1 is SQVTM and CDR2 is ANQGSEA. In nucleotides, the CDR3 is TGCAGCGTTGATACGACGGTGGGGCCTGAAGCTTTCTTT. Residues: CSVDTTVGPEAFF.

The chain uses TRBV4-1 and TRBJ2-3; D is perhaps TRBD2 (6 bases). This CDR3 has 19 amino acids. The V end was cut by 1 base, the J end by 3 bases, with 23 bases between. The germline CDR1 and CDR2 sequences are MGHRA and YSYEKL. The CDR3 DNA reads as TGCGCCAGCAGCCAAGCCCGGGACTTCTCCCTCAGTTGGACAGATACGCAGTATTTT. Amino acids: CASSQARDFSLSWTDTQYF.

J is TRBJ2-1 and V is TRBV11-2; 12 bases are shared with TRBD2. V dropped 5 bases and J dropped 12; count of bases not matched to a gene: 17. The CDR3 sequence is 17 residues long. CDR1 is SGHAT, CDR2 FQNNGV, per germline. CDR3 sequence (DNA): TGTGCCAGCAGCCCAACCGGGACTAGCGGGCCTTATTGGTGGCAGTTCTTC. Its translation is CASSPTGTSGPYWWQFF.

This clone showed up just once. This CDR3 is also generated by other DNA sequences in the sample. The J gene is TRBJ2-2, the V gene TRBV14; D uncertain. V shed 0 bases and J shed 5 bases, with 7 bases lying between them. Germline V gene data show CDR1 as SGHDN and CDR2 as FVKESK. This CDR3 has 14 amino acids. CDR3 region: CASSQDRRTGELFF. In DNA, the CDR3 is TGTGCCAGCAGCCAAGACAGAAGAACCGGGGAGCTGTTTTTT.

The chain carries TRBV7-2 and TRBJ2-1, with 9 bases matching TRBD2. Germline values: CDR1 SGHTA, CDR2 FQGNSA. The length of the CDR3 is 16 residues. V lost 4 bases to trimming and J lost 6 bases; unmatched junction nucleotides: 10. The CDR3 here is CASSSGGGARVNEQFF. The CDR3 region has the DNA TGTGCCAGCAGCTCCGGCGGGGGGGCGCGGGTCAATGAGCAGTTCTTC.

This chain uses TRBV2 with TRBJ2-3; perhaps TRBD2 as D (5 bases). Germline V gene data show CDR1 as SNHLY and CDR2 as FYNNEI. The V end lost 3 bases, the J end lost 9 bases, and 10 bases lay between the germline ends. The CDR3 has 12 amino acids. CDR3 amino acids: CASSEASHTQYF. Here the CDR3 DNA reads TGTGCCAGCAGTGAGGCTAGCCACACGCAGTATTTT.

The chain employs TRBV29-1 and TRBJ1-1, with TRBD1 identical over 7 bases. The germline V gene has CDR1 SQVTM and CDR2 ANQGSEA. The ends lost 3 bases at V and 13 bases at J; junction bases unmatched: 8. CDR3 length equals 11 residues. The CDR3 region is CSVESGGMDFF. CDR3 nucleotides: TGCAGCGTTGAGTCAGGGGGTATGGATTTCTTT.

The genes are TRBV11-2 and TRBJ2-7; 12 positions agree with TRBD2. J lost 6 bases, V lost 3 bases, and 18 bases had no gene match. The CDR3 has 19 amino acids. The germline V gene encodes CDR1 SGHAT and CDR2 FQNNGV. CDR3: CASSFYLGRTSGTLGEQYF. The CDR3, as DNA: TGTGCCAGCAGCTTCTACCTCGGGCGGACTAGCGGGACTCTAGGCGAGCAGTACTTC. The full variable domain, with the rest looked up from reference TRBV11-2 and TRBJ2-7, is EAGVAQSPRYKIIEKRQSVAFWCNPISGHATLYWYQQILGQGPKLLIQFQNNGVVDDSQLPKDRFSAERLKGVDSTLKIQPAKLEDSAVYLCASSFYLGRTSGTLGEQYFGPGTRLTVT.

The V gene is TRBV15, the J gene TRBJ1-5, with D possibly being TRBD1 (5 bases). Germline CDR1 LNHNV, CDR2 YYDKDF (reference sequence). The CDR3 totals 16 residues. V lost 0 bases and J lost 2, with 11 bases in between. CDR3 bases: TGTGCCACCAGCAGAGATGGCAGGGTCGGCAATCAGCCCCAGCATTTT. This encodes CATSRDGRVGNQPQHF.

The CDR3 region has the DNA TGCGCCAGCAGCTCAAACGTAAACAATGAGCAGTTCTTC. It encodes CASSSNVNNEQFF. The chain joins TRBV5-1 to TRBJ2-1; D call uncertain. With 3 bases removed from V and 5 bases from J, the gap between germline ends came to 9 bases. This CDR3 contains 13 residues. The germline gives CDR1 SGHRS, CDR2 YFSETQ.

The V call is TRBV5-6, the J call TRBJ2-3; TRBD2 agrees at 10 bases. V shed 2 bases and J 4 bases; nucleotides not matched to a gene: 4. Germline V gene data show CDR1 as SGHDT and CDR2 as YYEEEE. The CDR3 loop spans 15 amino acids. The CDR3 DNA follows: TGTGCCAGCAGCTTCCGTCTAGCGGGAGCAGATACGCAGTATTTT. Translated, it gives CASSFRLAGADTQYF.

This rearrangement joins TRBV28 to TRBJ1-5; D might be TRBD1 (5 bases). CDR3 length: 14 residues. V lost 7 bases and J lost 9, with 19 bases in between. Per germline, CDR1 MDHEN and CDR2 SYDVKM. This CDR3 is CASTPPRGLRPQHF. DNA of the CDR3: TGTGCCAGCACGCCCCCAAGGGGTTTGCGGCCCCAGCATTTT.

As to this clone: The same CDR3 also results from other DNA sequences found in this sample. The chain couples TRBV5-4 to TRBJ2-2, with D unresolved. V lost 0 bases, J lost 2 bases, and 5 bases lay in between. The CDR3 contains 14 residues. CDR1 SGHNT and CDR2 YYREEE come from the germline V gene (reference sequence). The CDR3 bases are TGTGCCAGCAGCTTGGTCGGAAACACCGGGGAGCTGTTTTTT. Residues: CASSLVGNTGELFF.

This clone has just one count. The germline gene is not matched at one end of the junction; a read error may be the cause. This chain uses TRBV7-7 with TRBJ2-6; D is uncertain. CDR1 and CDR2 (germline): SSHAT, FNYEAQ (reference sequence). The CDR3 loop spans 15 amino acids. The CDR3: CASSPRLSGANVLTF. DNA of the CDR3: TGTGCTAGCAGTCCCCGACTCTCTGGGGCCAACGTCCTGACTTTC.

The chain uses TRBV29-1 and TRBJ1-1; D unclear. The V end lost 6 bases, the J end lost 2 bases, and 7 bases lay between the germline ends. The germline V gene encodes CDR1 SQVTM and CDR2 ANQGSEA. The CDR3 length is 11 residues. The CDR3 bases are TGCAGCGTAGATGGTAACACTGAAGCTTTCTTT. It encodes CSVDGNTEAFF.

J is TRBJ1-5 and V is TRBV19; TRBD1 is a possible D gene (5 bases). The CDR3 consists of 13 residues. The germline V and J ends were trimmed by 10 bases and 3 bases, with 13 bases remaining between them. Germline V gives CDR1 LNHDA, CDR2 SQIVND (reference sequence). CDR3 coding DNA: TGTGCCACCAGAGACAGATTCAATCAGCCCCAGCATTTT. It translates to CATRDRFNQPQHF.

This clone was seen just once. The V gene is TRBV4-3, the J gene TRBJ2-5; D call uncertain. Looked up from germline, CDR1 is LGHNA and CDR2 is YSLEER. The CDR3 contains 13 residues. Trimming stripped 0 bases from V and 2 bases from J, with 4 bases between. The CDR3 is CASSQDWQETQYF. DNA of the CDR3: TGCGCCAGCAGCCAAGACTGGCAAGAGACCCAGTACTTC.

The V gene is TRBV6-1, the J gene TRBJ1-1; weak D call: TRBD1 (5 bases). CDR3 length: 16 residues. CDR1 is MNHNS, CDR2 SASEGT, per germline. Deletions cut 2 bases from V and 5 bases from J, with 18 bases between. The CDR3 spells CASSEFGASLGTEAFF. For the CDR3, the DNA is TGTGCCAGCAGTGAATTCGGGGCGTCTTTGGGAACTGAAGCTTTCTTT.

This clone was counted only a few times. The chain links TRBV15 to TRBJ2-7; D unresolved. V was cut by 3 bases and J by 6 bases, with 15 bases left in between. The CDR3 is 14 residues long. CDR1 and CDR2 (germline): LNHNV, YYDKDF (reference sequence). CDR3 nucleotides: TGTGCCACCAGCAGTTCCTCGGAACACTTCGAGCAGTACTTC. As protein: CATSSSSEHFEQYF.

The chain uses TRBV5-1 and TRBJ2-7, with D possibly being TRBD1 or TRBD2 (5 bases each). V was trimmed by 5 bases and J by 5 bases, leaving 11 bases between them. Germline V lookup: CDR1 SGHRS, CDR2 YFSETQ. The CDR3 is 12 amino acids. CDR3 DNA: TGCGCCAGCAGTCTTGGGGGAGACGAGCAGTACTTC. Its protein product is CASSLGGDEQYF.

CDR3 protein: CASSPGLITDTQYF. CDR3 coding DNA: TGTGCCAGCAGCCCGGGACTCATCACAGATACGCAGTATTTT. This chain connects TRBV7-3 to TRBJ2-3; TRBD2 might be the D (6 bases). The V end was cut by 5 bases, the J end by 2 bases, with 11 bases between. Per the germline V gene, CDR1 is SGHTA and CDR2 is FQGTGA. The CDR3 consists of 14 residues.

The chain links TRBV25-1 to TRBJ1-6, with a possible D match to TRBD1 (5 bases). Trimming took off 2 bases at V and 5 bases at J, with 10 bases between the two ends. The germline V gene encodes CDR1 MGHDK and CDR2 SYGVNS. The CDR3 is 15 amino acids. The CDR3 region has the DNA TGTGCCAGCAGTGAAGAGACAGCCGATAATTCACCCCTCCACTTT. Its translation is CASSEETADNSPLHF.

The chain links TRBV5-4 to TRBJ2-1, with no clear D. V gave up 7 bases and J gave up 0 bases, with 23 bases separating them. The CDR3 covers 18 residues. Germline loops: CDR1 SGHNT, CDR2 YYREEE (reference sequence). DNA of the CDR3: TGTGCCAGCGCCGAAACTGTGGCTATTACCAGCTCCTACAATGAGCAGTTCTTC. Its translation: CASAETVAITSSYNEQFF.

This clone was detected a few times. This chain links TRBV2 with TRBJ1-5, with no clear D. The CDR3 sequence is 14 residues long. Germline-derived CDR1 and CDR2 are SNHLY and FYNNEI. Trimming removed 7 bases at V and 0 bases at J, with 10 bases between. The CDR3 sequence is CASTGTYSNQPQHF. CDR3 nucleotide sequence: TGTGCCAGCACGGGCACCTATAGCAATCAGCCCCAGCATTTT.

This chain joins TRBV14 and TRBJ2-2; a possible D gene is TRBD2 (5 bases). V gave up 3 bases and J gave up 2 bases, with 13 bases separating them. The length of the CDR3 is 16 residues. The germline V gene encodes CDR1 SGHDN and CDR2 FVKESK. The CDR3: CASSQSFRGNTGELFF. The CDR3 nucleotides read TGTGCCAGCAGCCAGTCGTTCCGGGGTAACACCGGGGAGCTGTTTTTT.

The chain employs TRBV19 and TRBJ2-7, with 7 bases that match TRBD1. CDR3 length: 16 amino acids. V lost 6 bases, J lost 1 base, and 12 bases stayed unmatched. Germline CDR1 and CDR2: LNHDA and SQIVND (reference sequence). The CDR3 DNA reads TGTGCCAGTAGCAACTCGCTGTCCAGGGGGTCCTACGAGCAGTACTTC. It translates to CASSNSLSRGSYEQYF.

The J gene is TRBJ1-1, the V gene TRBV4-2; D may be TRBD1 (6 bases). V gave up 3 bases and J gave up 12 bases, with 14 bases separating them. Germline V gene lookup returns CDR1 LGHNA and CDR2 YNFKEQ. The CDR3 consists of 12 residues. CDR3 nucleotide sequence: TGTGCCAGCAGCCAGGCCACAGGGAAATCTTTCTTT. Residues: CASSQATGKSFF.

The rearrangement links TRBV6-5 to TRBJ1-4; D is perhaps TRBD1 (5 bases). Germline V CDR1 and CDR2: MNHEY, SVGAGI. This CDR3 has 15 amino acids. Trimming removed 3 bases at V and 4 bases at J, with 12 bases between. The CDR3 DNA reads as TGTGCCAGCAGTTATACCCGGGACGGTAATGAAAAACTGTTTTTT. Protein product: CASSYTRDGNEKLFF.

The chain combines TRBV19 with TRBJ1-5, with 9 bases identical to TRBD1. Losses at the gene ends were 5 bases for V and 1 base for J; bases not matched to a gene: 3. The CDR3 runs to 15 residues. Per the germline V gene, CDR1 is LNHDA and CDR2 is SQIVND (reference sequence). The CDR3 reads CASSLTGGSNQPQHF. In DNA form, the CDR3 reads TGTGCCAGTAGTCTGACAGGGGGGAGCAATCAGCCCCAGCATTTT. The complete variable domain, with remaining parts taken from reference TRBV19 and TRBJ1-5, reads DGGITQSPKYLFRKEGQNVTLSCEQNLNHDAMYWYRQDPGQGLRLIYYSQIVNDFQKGDIAEGYSVSREKKESFPLTVTSAQKNPTAFYLCASSLTGGSNQPQHFGDGTRLSIL.

The chain uses TRBV7-2 and TRBJ2-7; TRBD2 agrees at 10 bases. Trimming cost V 4 bases and J 0 bases; bases outside gene matches: 0. The CDR3 consists of 14 residues. CDR1 is SGHTA and CDR2 is FQGNSA in the germline V gene. CDR3 nucleotides: TGTGCCAGCAGCTCTAGCGGGAGCTCCTACGAGCAGTACTTC. Protein product: CASSSSGSSYEQYF. The variable domain in full, completed from reference TRBV7-2 and TRBJ2-7, reads GAGVSQSPSNKVTEKGKDVELRCDPISGHTALYWYRQSLGQGLEFLIYFQGNSAPDKSGLPSDRFSAERTGGSVSTLTIQRTQQEDSAVYLCASSSSGSSYEQYFGPGTRLTVT.